Listed below are T cell receptor beta chains from one sample, sequenced in a study of blood T cell repertoires in COVID-19. Generated by immunoSEQ multiplex PCR, the TCRdb table keeps only in-frame clones and is missing some. The table shows 400,000 to 550,000 clones, with 80% to 90% occurring only once. The material sequenced was peripheral blood. The origin of the receptors is a woman aged 25 to 39 with acute or convalescent COVID-19. Both conserved end residues are part of each CDR3. Each record gives: D gene, V gene, clone size, J gene, CDR3 DNA, CDR3 protein. D genes are given only for firm matches. The size entry is marked missing in some rows and otherwise reads once, few, many or a size class.

D gene: .
V gene: TRBV5-1
clone size: .
J gene: TRBJ1-1
CDR3 DNA: TGCGCCAGCAGCTTGGGCCAGGGTGGTCTGAACACTGAAGCTTTCTTT
CDR3 protein: CASSLGQGGLNTEAFF

D gene: TRBD1
V gene: TRBV5-6
clone size: once
J gene: TRBJ2-7
CDR3 DNA: TGTGCCAGCAGCCCCAGACAGGGGCCCTACGAGCAGTACTTC
CDR3 protein: CASSPRQGPYEQYF

D gene: .
V gene: TRBV7-3
clone size: .
J gene: TRBJ2-7
CDR3 DNA: TGTGCCAGCAGCTTTTCCAACAGGGATGAGCAGTACTTC
CDR3 protein: CASSFSNRDEQYF

D gene: TRBD2
V gene: TRBV14
clone size: once
J gene: TRBJ2-7
CDR3 DNA: TGTGCCAGCAGCCAAGGGCCAGCGGGGGGCTACGAGCAGTACTTC
CDR3 protein: CASSQGPAGGYEQYF

D gene: .
V gene: TRBV12-3/TRBV12-4
clone size: .
J gene: TRBJ1-2
CDR3 DNA: TGTGCCAGCAGACTTATGGGGGGGTATGGCTACACCTTC
CDR3 protein: CASRLMGGYGYTF

D gene: .
V gene: TRBV4-1
clone size: .
J gene: TRBJ1-2
CDR3 DNA: TGCGCCAGCAGCCAAGATCAGGGGTATGGCTACACCTTC
CDR3 protein: CASSQDQGYGYTF

D gene: .
V gene: TRBV5-6
clone size: once
J gene: TRBJ1-2
CDR3 DNA: TGTGCCAGCAGCTTGGGGACAGTCGGCTACACCTTC
CDR3 protein: CASSLGTVGYTF

D gene: .
V gene: TRBV27
clone size: .
J gene: TRBJ1-6
CDR3 DNA: TGTGCCAGCAGTTCTATTGTAGGGGATACTTCACCCCTCCACTTT
CDR3 protein: CASSSIVGDTSPLHF

D gene: .
V gene: TRBV6-2/TRBV6-3
clone size: .
J gene: TRBJ2-5
CDR3 DNA: TGTGCCAGCAGTTCCCATAACGGGGGACAAGAGACCCAGTACTTC
CDR3 protein: CASSSHNGGQETQYF

D gene: TRBD1
V gene: TRBV28
clone size: .
J gene: TRBJ1-2
CDR3 DNA: TGTGCCAGCAGCGAAATTCAGGGGGCGGGGGGCTACACCTTC
CDR3 protein: CASSEIQGAGGYTF

D gene: TRBD1
V gene: TRBV28
clone size: .
J gene: TRBJ1-1
CDR3 DNA: TGTGCCAGCAGATCTATAACAGGGGGAGCTTTCTTT
CDR3 protein: CASRSITGGAFF

D gene: .
V gene: TRBV5-6
clone size: .
J gene: TRBJ2-5
CDR3 DNA: TGTGCCAGCAGCTTCTTTTCGGCCAGGGAAGCGGGAGAGACCCAGTACTTC
CDR3 protein: CASSFFSAREAGETQYF

D gene: .
V gene: TRBV5-4
clone size: .
J gene: TRBJ1-4
CDR3 DNA: TGTGCCAGCAGCTTGATGAAGGAGGGTGAAAAACTGTTTTTT
CDR3 protein: CASSLMKEGEKLFF

D gene: .
V gene: TRBV11-3
clone size: .
J gene: TRBJ1-2
CDR3 DNA: TGTGCCAGCAGGTATCTCGGGGTTTATGGCTACACCTTC
CDR3 protein: CASRYLGVYGYTF

D gene: .
V gene: TRBV18
clone size: once
J gene: TRBJ1-1
CDR3 DNA: TGTGCCAGCACCTCAAATAGCGGGGGCGTAAATACTGAAGCTTTCTTT
CDR3 protein: CASTSNSGGVNTEAFF

D gene: .
V gene: TRBV7-9
clone size: .
J gene: TRBJ2-7
CDR3 DNA: TGTGCCAGCAGCCCAAAACGGCGGATCTCCTACGAGCAGTACTTC
CDR3 protein: CASSPKRRISYEQYF

D gene: .
V gene: TRBV6-5
clone size: few
J gene: TRBJ1-1
CDR3 DNA: TGTGCCAGCAGTTACCGAATTCCACCGGGACTCACTGAAGCTTTCTTT
CDR3 protein: CASSYRIPPGLTEAFF

D gene: .
V gene: TRBV4-1
clone size: .
J gene: TRBJ1-5
CDR3 DNA: TGCGCCAGCAGCCAAGATACAAGGGGGTATAGCAATCAGCCCCAGCATTTT
CDR3 protein: CASSQDTRGYSNQPQHF

D gene: TRBD1
V gene: TRBV19
clone size: few
J gene: TRBJ1-4
CDR3 DNA: TGTGCCAGTAGTCACCGGGACAGGGGTGAAAAACTGTTTTTT
CDR3 protein: CASSHRDRGEKLFF

D gene: .
V gene: TRBV15
clone size: .
J gene: TRBJ1-4
CDR3 DNA: TGTGCCACCAGCAGAGAGTATTTGCTTACGAGGAATGAAAAACTGTTTTTT
CDR3 protein: CATSREYLLTRNEKLFF

D gene: .
V gene: TRBV6-5
clone size: .
J gene: TRBJ1-1
CDR3 DNA: TGTGCCAGCAACCAAGGACAATCGGCTTTCTTT
CDR3 protein: CASNQGQSAFF

D gene: .
V gene: TRBV9
clone size: once
J gene: TRBJ1-3
CDR3 DNA: TGTGCCAGCAGCGAGGGGCTAGGGAACACCATATATTTT
CDR3 protein: CASSEGLGNTIYF

D gene: TRBD2
V gene: TRBV6-1
clone size: .
J gene: TRBJ2-7
CDR3 DNA: TGTGCCAGCAGCTACGATGGACTAGCGGGGAATGAGCAGTACTTC
CDR3 protein: CASSYDGLAGNEQYF

D gene: TRBD1
V gene: TRBV25-1
clone size: .
J gene: TRBJ2-1
CDR3 DNA: TGTGCCAGCAGTGAGTTGAGGGGGCCCCAGGGGAATGAGCAGTTCTTC
CDR3 protein: CASSELRGPQGNEQFF

D gene: TRBD2
V gene: TRBV18
clone size: .
J gene: TRBJ2-3
CDR3 DNA: TGTGCCAGCTCACCGGCGGGGGGGGGCACAGATACGCAGTATTTT
CDR3 protein: CASSPAGGGTDTQYF

D gene: .
V gene: TRBV9
clone size: .
J gene: TRBJ2-5
CDR3 DNA: TGTGCCAGCAGCGCCGGCGGGGCTGAGACCCAGTACTTC
CDR3 protein: CASSAGGAETQYF

D gene: TRBD2
V gene: TRBV18
clone size: .
J gene: TRBJ2-2
CDR3 DNA: TGTGCCAGCTCCCCCCCGGGGGGGGCGAACACCGGGGAGCTGTTTTTT
CDR3 protein: CASSPPGGANTGELFF

D gene: .
V gene: TRBV20-1
clone size: .
J gene: TRBJ2-7
CDR3 DNA: TGCAGTGCTAGTATAGGGGCCGGCGACGAGCAGTACTTC
CDR3 protein: CSASIGAGDEQYF

D gene: .
V gene: TRBV27
clone size: .
J gene: TRBJ2-7
CDR3 DNA: TGTGCCAGCAGTTTGCTGGCAGGCGGGGGCGCACCCTCCTACGAGCAGTACTTC
CDR3 protein: CASSLLAGGGAPSYEQYF

D gene: TRBD2
V gene: TRBV5-1
clone size: .
J gene: TRBJ2-7
CDR3 DNA: TGCGCCAGCAGCTTGGGGACCGGGGGGACTTACGAGCAGTACTTC
CDR3 protein: CASSLGTGGTYEQYF

D gene: TRBD1
V gene: TRBV27
clone size: .
J gene: TRBJ1-2
CDR3 DNA: TGTGCCAGCAGCGCCGTTGTCGAGATACAGGGGCGTGGGGGCTACACCTTC
CDR3 protein: CASSAVVEIQGRGGYTF

D gene: TRBD1
V gene: TRBV5-4
clone size: .
J gene: TRBJ1-1
CDR3 DNA: TGTGCCAGCAGCTTGGACAGGGGGGTCGAAGCTTTCTTT
CDR3 protein: CASSLDRGVEAFF

D gene: .
V gene: TRBV6-6
clone size: once
J gene: TRBJ1-5
CDR3 DNA: TGTGCCAGCAGTTACCTACCGGGGGGTGACAATCAGCCCCAGCATTTT
CDR3 protein: CASSYLPGGDNQPQHF

D gene: .
V gene: TRBV7-9
clone size: .
J gene: TRBJ1-1
CDR3 DNA: TGTGCCAGCACCATTAGTACCGAAGCTTTCTTT
CDR3 protein: CASTISTEAFF

D gene: .
V gene: TRBV28
clone size: .
J gene: TRBJ1-4
CDR3 DNA: TGTGCCAGCAGTTCCCAGGGGCTTTCTAATGAAAAACTGTTTTTT
CDR3 protein: CASSSQGLSNEKLFF